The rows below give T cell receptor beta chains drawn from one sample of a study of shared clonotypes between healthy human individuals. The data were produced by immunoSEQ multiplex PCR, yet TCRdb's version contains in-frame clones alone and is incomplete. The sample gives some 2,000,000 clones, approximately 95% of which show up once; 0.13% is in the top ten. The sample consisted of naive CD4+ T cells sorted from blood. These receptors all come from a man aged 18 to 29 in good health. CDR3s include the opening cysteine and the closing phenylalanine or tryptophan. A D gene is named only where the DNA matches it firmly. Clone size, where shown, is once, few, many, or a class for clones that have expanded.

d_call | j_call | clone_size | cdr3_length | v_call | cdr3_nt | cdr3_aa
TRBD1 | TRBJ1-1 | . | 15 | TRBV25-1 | TGTGCCAGCAGTGGGGTCAGGGGGCGGGGCACTGAAGCTTTCTTT | CASSGVRGRGTEAFF
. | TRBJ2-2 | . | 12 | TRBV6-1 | TGTGCCAGCGTCCGGAACACCGGGGAGCTGTTTTTT | CASVRNTGELFF
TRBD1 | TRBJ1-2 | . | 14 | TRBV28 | TGTGCCAGCACCAGAGGGACAGGGGCCTATGGCTACACCTTC | CASTRGTGAYGYTF
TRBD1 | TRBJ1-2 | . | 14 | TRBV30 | TGTGCCTGGAGTAGAGACAGGGCTCGCTATGGCTACACCTTC | CAWSRDRARYGYTF
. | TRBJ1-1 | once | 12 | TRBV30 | TGTGCCTGGAGTGATAGGGGAACTGAAGCTTTCTTT | CAWSDRGTEAFF
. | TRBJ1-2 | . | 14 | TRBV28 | TGTGCCAGCACCGACGGGGGTCGGAACTATGGCTACACCTTC | CASTDGGRNYGYTF
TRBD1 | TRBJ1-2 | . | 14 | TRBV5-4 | TGTGCCAGCAGCTTACAGGGGAGCAGCTATGGCTACACCTTC | CASSLQGSSYGYTF
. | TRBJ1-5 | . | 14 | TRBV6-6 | TGTGCCAGCAGTTACTCCTTAGGGGGACAGCCCCAGCATTTT | CASSYSLGGQPQHF
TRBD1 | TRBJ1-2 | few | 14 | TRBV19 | TGTGCCAGTAGTAAGGGACAGGAGCACTATGGCTACACCTTC | CASSKGQEHYGYTF
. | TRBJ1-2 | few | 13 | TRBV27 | TGTGCCAGCAGTTGGGGACTGAACTATGGCTACACCTTC | CASSWGLNYGYTF
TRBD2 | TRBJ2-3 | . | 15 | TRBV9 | TGTGCCAGCAGCGCAACTAGCGGGGCTTTCGATACGCAGTATTTT | CASSATSGAFDTQYF
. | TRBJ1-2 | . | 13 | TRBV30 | TGTGCCTGGAGTGTAAACAGCAACTATGGCTACACCTTC | CAWSVNSNYGYTF
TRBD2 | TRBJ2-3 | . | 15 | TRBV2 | TGTGCCAGCAGTGCCCAGCGGGGGAGCACAGATACGCAGTATTTT | CASSAQRGSTDTQYF
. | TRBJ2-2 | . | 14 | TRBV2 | TGTGCCAGCAACTCAATAAGGAACACCGGGGAGCTGTTTTTT | CASNSIRNTGELFF
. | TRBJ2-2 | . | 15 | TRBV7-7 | TGTGCTAGCAGATCCGGGACGCTTGGTTCCGGGGAGCTGTTTTTT | CASRSGTLGSGELFF
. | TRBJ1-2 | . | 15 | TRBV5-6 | TGTGCCAGCAGCTTGGCGGCGGGAGGCCCCTATGGCTACACCTTC | CASSLAAGGPYGYTF
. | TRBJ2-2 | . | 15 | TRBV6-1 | TGTGCCAGCAGTGAAGCGTACGTGGATACCCCTCCGTTGTTTTTT | CASSEAYVDTPPLFF
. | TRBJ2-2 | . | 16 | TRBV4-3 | TGCGCCAGCAGCCAAGGGGGGAAGTTGAACACCGGGGAGCTGTTTTTT | CASSQGGKLNTGELFF
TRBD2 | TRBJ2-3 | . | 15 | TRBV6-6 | TGTGCCAGCAGGAGAGCGGGACTTAGCACAGATACGCAGTATTTT | CASRRAGLSTDTQYF
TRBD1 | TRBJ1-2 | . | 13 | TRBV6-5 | TGTGCCAGCAGCCGCGGACAGGGTATAAGCTACACCTTC | CASSRGQGISYTF
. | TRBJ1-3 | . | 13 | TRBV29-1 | TGCAGCGTTGCGTGGTACTCTGGAAACACCATATATTTT | CSVAWYSGNTIYF
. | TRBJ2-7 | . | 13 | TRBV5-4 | TGTGCCAGCAGCTTGGGTGTCGGACGAGAGCAGTACTTC | CASSLGVGREQYF
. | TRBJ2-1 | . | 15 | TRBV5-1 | TGCGCCAGCAGCACATTATCGGGTCAAGACAATGAGCAGTTCTTC | CASSTLSGQDNEQFF
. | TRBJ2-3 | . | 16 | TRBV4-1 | TGCGCCAGCAGCCCTTTCGGACAGCGGCACACAGATACGCAGTATTTT | CASSPFGQRHTDTQYF
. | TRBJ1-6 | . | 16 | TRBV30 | TGTGCCTGGAGTACAGGGAGGAGCTCCTATAATTCACCCCTCCACTTT | CAWSTGRSSYNSPLHF
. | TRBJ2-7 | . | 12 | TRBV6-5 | TGTGCCAGCCGCAGGGAGGACTACGAGCAGTACTTC | CASRREDYEQYF
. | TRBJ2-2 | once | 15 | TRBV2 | TGTGCCAGCAGTGAAAGGGGTATTGACACCGGGGAGCTGTTTTTT | CASSERGIDTGELFF
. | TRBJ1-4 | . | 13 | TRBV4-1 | TGCGCCAGCAGGCCCGCAACTAATGAAAAACTGTTTTTT | CASRPATNEKLFF
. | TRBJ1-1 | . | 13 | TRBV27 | TGTGCCAGCAGTTTAGATGGCAGAGCTGAAGCTTTCTTT | CASSLDGRAEAFF